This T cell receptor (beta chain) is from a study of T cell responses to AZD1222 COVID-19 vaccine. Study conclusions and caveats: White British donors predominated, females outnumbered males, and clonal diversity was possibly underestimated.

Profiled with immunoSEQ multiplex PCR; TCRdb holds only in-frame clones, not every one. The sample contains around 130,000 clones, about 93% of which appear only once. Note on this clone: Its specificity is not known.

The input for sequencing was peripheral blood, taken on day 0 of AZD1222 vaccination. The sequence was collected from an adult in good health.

CDR3 nucleotides: TGTGCCTGGGGGGGACAAGATAATTCACCCCTCCACTTT. This gives the protein CAWGGQDNSPLHF. The J gene is TRBJ1-6, the V gene TRBV30; the D gene is possibly TRBD1 (6 bases). Germline assignment: CDR1 GTSNPN and CDR2 SVGIG (reference sequence). V lost 5 bases to trimming and J lost 5 bases, with 10 bases between them. CDR3 length equals 13 residues.